This TCR beta chain originates from a study of blood T cell repertoires in COVID-19 (dated by TCRdb to 2018 to 2021). Study-level background: Collaborator samples came from the United States, Italy and Spain and covered acute and convalescent phases of COVID-19. The prospective study material was composed of cDNA or gDNA derived from T cells, B-cell-depleted T cells, or PBMCs. The dataset comprised deeply sampled blood TCRbeta repertoires from subjects exposed to, actively infected with, or recovered from COVID-19. The repertoires were made available in a free public database intended to serve as a resource for research on the immune response to SARS-CoV-2. The samples were drawn from the first 160 participants of the ongoing ImmuneRACE study and from more than 1,000 subjects provided by 6 global collaborators. Sample metadata almost always included a de-identified subject ID, COVID-19 status, age in years and sex. Where available, HLA class I and class II types were taken from metadata supplied by the sample provider and were not determined by assay-based typing.

The full study reports these points: The amount of clinical and demographic metadata varied by source and participant and was provided uncurated.

Collaborating institutions collected whole blood in K2EDTA tubes following their own protocols. For TCRbeta analysis, collaborator samples were shipped as frozen whole blood, as isolated PBMCs, or as DNA extracted from either sample type. TCRbeta CDR3 regions were amplified from genomic DNA using the immunoSEQ Assay, a bias-controlled multiplex PCR. As for the original processing: Within the assay, amplification of reference gene primers was used to estimate how many nucleated cells each sample contained. Sequence reads were collapsed and filtered to measure the absolute abundance of every unique TCRbeta CDR3 rearrangement. For each sample, productive Simpson clonality was calculated by taking the square root of Simpson's diversity index across productive rearrangements. TCRdb obtained this table from immuneACCESS and retained in-frame rearrangements with V and J assigned. These tables miss some clones; where compared with another copy, unresolved V genes account for less than half of the shortfall, and the remainder is unexplained. The V and J calls and the clone size are those of that table, but D and trimming were determined from the DNA. This sample has some 48,000 clones in its table, and around nine tenths of those were observed once. Roughly 5% of the sample rests with the top ten.

Counted from cysteine to phenylalanine, this CDR3 has 15 amino acids. The CDR3 DNA has 45 bases and is translated from base 1. Here V drops 3 bases and J drops 0 bases, and the junction holds 4 bases not matched to any gene. CDR1 and CDR2 (KGHSH, LQKENI) derive from the germline V gene. Concerning this clone itself: The antigen it binds to is not known. Base qualities are not at hand, and no much larger clone is one base apart.

Input material: peripheral blood. The chain links TRBV18 with TRBJ1-2; TRBD1 aligns with 7 central bases. The sequence was obtained from a man between 65 and 85 years old with acute or convalescent COVID-19. The CDR3 is CASSPVQGANYGYTF. The sequenced DNA: TGTGCCAGCTCACCGGTCCAGGGGGCTAACTATGGCTACACCTTC.